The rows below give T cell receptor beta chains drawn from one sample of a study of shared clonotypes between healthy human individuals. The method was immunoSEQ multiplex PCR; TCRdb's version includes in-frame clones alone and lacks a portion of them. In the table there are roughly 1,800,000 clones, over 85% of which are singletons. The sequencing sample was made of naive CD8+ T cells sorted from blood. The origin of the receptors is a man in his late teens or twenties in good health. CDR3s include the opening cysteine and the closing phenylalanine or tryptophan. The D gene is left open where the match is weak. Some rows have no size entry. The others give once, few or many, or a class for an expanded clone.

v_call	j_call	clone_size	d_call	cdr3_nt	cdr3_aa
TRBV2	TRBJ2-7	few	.	TGTGCCAGCAGTGAAGGGTCTAGCTCCGAGCAGTACTTC	CASSEGSSSEQYF
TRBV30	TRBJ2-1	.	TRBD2	TGTGCCTGGAGTGTAGGGGCGGCGGGAGCTTACAATGAGCAGTTCTTC	CAWSVGAAGAYNEQFF
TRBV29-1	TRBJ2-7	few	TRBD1	TGCAGCGTCGAGACAGGGATTACTACCTACGAGCAGTACTTC	CSVETGITTYEQYF
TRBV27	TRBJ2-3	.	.	TGTGCCAGCAGCCCCGGGGGTACGCAGTATTTT	CASSPGGTQYF
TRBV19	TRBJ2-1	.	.	TGTGCCAGTAGTACCCGTGGATACAATGAGCAGTTCTTC	CASSTRGYNEQFF
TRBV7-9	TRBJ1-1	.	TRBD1	TGTGCCAGCAGCCTAGGACAGGGGGCGAGGACTGAAGCTTTCTTT	CASSLGQGARTEAFF
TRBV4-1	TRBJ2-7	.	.	TGCGCCAGCAGCCAAATGGAGTTCTACGAGCAGTACTTC	CASSQMEFYEQYF
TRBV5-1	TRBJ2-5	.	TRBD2	TGCGCCAGCAGCGGGAGGGAGGGCCGGGAGACCCAGTACTTC	CASSGREGRETQYF
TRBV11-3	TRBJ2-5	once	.	TGTGCCAGCAGCTCCCGCCCGGTGGCGGAGACCCAGTACTTC	CASSSRPVAETQYF
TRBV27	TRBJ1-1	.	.	TGTGCCAGCAGCTCGGCCCCAACTGAAGCTTTCTTT	CASSSAPTEAFF
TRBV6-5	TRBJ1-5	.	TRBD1	TGTGCCAGCAGCCCAGGGACAGATAGCAATCAGCCCCAGCATTTT	CASSPGTDSNQPQHF
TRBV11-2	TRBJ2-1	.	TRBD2	TGTGCCAGCAGCTTCTCGGGCGGGGGGGTACGTAATGAGCAGTTCTTC	CASSFSGGGVRNEQFF
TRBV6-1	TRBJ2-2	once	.	TGTGCCAGCAGTGAATTGGTTCCGGCGGGGCTAGAGGACACCGGGGAGCTGTTTTTT	CASSELVPAGLEDTGELFF
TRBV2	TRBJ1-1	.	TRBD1	TGTGCCAGCAGGACAGAGAAGGGGGCGGGGAAGAACACTGAAGCTTTCTTT	CASRTEKGAGKNTEAFF
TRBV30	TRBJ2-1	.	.	TGTGCCTGGAGTTACGGGAGATCCTACAATGAGCAGTTCTTC	CAWSYGRSYNEQFF
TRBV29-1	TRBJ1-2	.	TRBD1	TGCAGCGTTGAAAGGGGTGACAGGGTAGTTGATGGCTACACCTTC	CSVERGDRVVDGYTF
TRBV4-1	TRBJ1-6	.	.	TGCGCCAGCAGCCAAGATTATCAAGGGGAATCACCCCTCCACTTT	CASSQDYQGESPLHF
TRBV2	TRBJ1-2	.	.	TGTGCCAGCACCCCCGGGATGGGGGGGTATGGCTACACCTTC	CASTPGMGGYGYTF
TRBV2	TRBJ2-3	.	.	TGTGCCAGCAGTGAATCGGCGGGTAAGGGCACAGATACGCAGTATTTT	CASSESAGKGTDTQYF
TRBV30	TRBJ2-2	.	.	TGTGCCTGGAGCTCTGACACCGGGGAGCTGTTTTTT	CAWSSDTGELFF
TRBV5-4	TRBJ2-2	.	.	TGTGCCAGCAGCTTGTTTCCCAAGGAGGTTTACACCGGGGAGCTGTTTTTT	CASSLFPKEVYTGELFF
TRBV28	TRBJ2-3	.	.	TGTGCCAGCAGTTTAAGTGGTACAGATACGCAGTATTTT	CASSLSGTDTQYF
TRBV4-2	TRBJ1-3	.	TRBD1	TGTGCCAGCAGCCAATTGACAGGGGAAGACACCATATATTTT	CASSQLTGEDTIYF
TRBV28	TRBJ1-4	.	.	TGTGCCAGCAGTTTTCGGGGGGATAATGAAAAACTGTTTTTT	CASSFRGDNEKLFF
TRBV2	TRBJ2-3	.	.	TGTGCCAGCAGTGCACCAGATACGCAGTATTTT	CASSAPDTQYF
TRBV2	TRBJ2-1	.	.	TGTGCCAGCAGTACCACGACGGCGAGCTCCTACAATGAGCAGTTCTTC	CASSTTTASSYNEQFF
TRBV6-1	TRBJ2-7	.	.	TGTGCCAGCAGTGATACAAGTTACGAGCAGTACTTC	CASSDTSYEQYF
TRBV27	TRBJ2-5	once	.	TGTGCCAGCTCCCCTCTGGGCAGGGGATGGGAGACCCAGTACTTC	CASSPLGRGWETQYF
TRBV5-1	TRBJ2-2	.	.	TGCGCCAGCAGCTTGAGTGGAACCGGGGAGCTGTTTTTT	CASSLSGTGELFF
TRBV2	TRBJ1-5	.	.	TGTGCCAGCAGTGTCTACAGAAATAGCAATCAGCCCCAGCATTTT	CASSVYRNSNQPQHF
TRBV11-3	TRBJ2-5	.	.	TGTGCCAGCAGCCCGAGCACAGGGATGGGAGAGACCCAGTACTTC	CASSPSTGMGETQYF
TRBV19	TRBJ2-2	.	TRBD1	TGTGCCAGTATACCCGACAGGGATCACGGGGAGCTGTTTTTT	CASIPDRDHGELFF
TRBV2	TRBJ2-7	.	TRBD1	TGTGCCAGCAGAGGGGCGGACAGGGGCCCCTACGAGCAGTACTTC	CASRGADRGPYEQYF
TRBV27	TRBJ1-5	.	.	TGTGCCAGCAGTCTAGGAGGTCAGCCCCAGCATTTT	CASSLGGQPQHF
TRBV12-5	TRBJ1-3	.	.	TGTGCTAGTGGTTTGGTACGGGACCGCTCTGGAAACACCATATATTTT	CASGLVRDRSGNTIYF
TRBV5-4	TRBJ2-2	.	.	TGTGCCAGCAGCTTTAAAGGGAACACCGGGGAGCTGTTTTTT	CASSFKGNTGELFF
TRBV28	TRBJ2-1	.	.	TGTGCCAGCAGTCCCCCCCCCAGGGAGGCGATCGATGAGCAGTTCTTC	CASSPPPREAIDEQFF
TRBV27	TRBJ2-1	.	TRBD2	TGTGCCAGCAGTTTGGGACTAGCGGGACTGAATGAGCAGTTCTTC	CASSLGLAGLNEQFF
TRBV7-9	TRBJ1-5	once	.	TGTGCCAGCAGCTTCGGACAGAATCAGCCCCAGCATTTT	CASSFGQNQPQHF
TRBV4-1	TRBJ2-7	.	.	TGCGCCAGCAGCCAAGCCCCAAAGGGGTACGAGCAGTACTTC	CASSQAPKGYEQYF
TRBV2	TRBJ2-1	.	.	TGTGCCAGCAGTTTTTTCGATGAGCAGTTCTTC	CASSFFDEQFF
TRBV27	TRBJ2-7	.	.	TGTGCCAGCAGTTCGACGGTACTCTCCTACGAGCAGTACTTC	CASSSTVLSYEQYF